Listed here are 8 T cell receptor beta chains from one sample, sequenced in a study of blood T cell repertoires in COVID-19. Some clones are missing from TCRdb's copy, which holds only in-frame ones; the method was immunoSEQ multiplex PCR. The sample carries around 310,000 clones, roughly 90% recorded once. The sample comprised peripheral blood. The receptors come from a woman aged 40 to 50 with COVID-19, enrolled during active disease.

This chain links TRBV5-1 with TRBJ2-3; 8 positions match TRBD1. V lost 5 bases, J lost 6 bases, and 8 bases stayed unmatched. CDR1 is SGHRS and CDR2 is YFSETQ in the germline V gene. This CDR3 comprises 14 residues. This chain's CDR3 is CASRGQGAQDTQYF. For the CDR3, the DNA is TGCGCCAGCAGGGGCCAGGGGGCGCAGGATACGCAGTATTTT.

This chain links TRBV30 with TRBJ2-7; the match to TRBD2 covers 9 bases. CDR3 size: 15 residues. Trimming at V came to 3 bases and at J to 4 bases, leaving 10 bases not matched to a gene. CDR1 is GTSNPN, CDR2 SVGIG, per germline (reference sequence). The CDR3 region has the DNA TGTGCCTGGAGCGGTTGGGGGACTAGCAGATACGAGCAGTACTTC. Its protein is CAWSGWGTSRYEQYF.

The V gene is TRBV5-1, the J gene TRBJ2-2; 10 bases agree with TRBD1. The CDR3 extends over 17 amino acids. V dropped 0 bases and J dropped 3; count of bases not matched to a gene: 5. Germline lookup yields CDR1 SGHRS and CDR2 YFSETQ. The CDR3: CASSLGAGTGDTGELFF. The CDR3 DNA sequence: TGCGCCAGCAGCTTGGGGGCCGGGACAGGGGACACCGGGGAGCTGTTTTTT.

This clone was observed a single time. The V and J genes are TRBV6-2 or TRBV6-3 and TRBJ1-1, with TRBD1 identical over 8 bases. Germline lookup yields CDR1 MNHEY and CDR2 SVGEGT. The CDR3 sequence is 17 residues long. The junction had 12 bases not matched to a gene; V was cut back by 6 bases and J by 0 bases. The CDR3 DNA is TGTGCCAGCAGCGACAGGGGACATAACCTCCTGAACACTGAAGCTTTCTTT. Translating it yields CASSDRGHNLLNTEAFF.

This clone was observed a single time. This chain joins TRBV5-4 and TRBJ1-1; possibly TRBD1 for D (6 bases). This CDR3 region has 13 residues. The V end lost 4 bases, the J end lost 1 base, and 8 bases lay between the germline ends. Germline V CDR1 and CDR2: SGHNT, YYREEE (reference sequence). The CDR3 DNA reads TGTGCCAGCAGCATCAGGGGGAACACTGAAGCTTTCTTT. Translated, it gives CASSIRGNTEAFF. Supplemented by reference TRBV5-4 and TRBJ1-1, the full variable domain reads ETGVTQSPTHLIKTRGQQVTLRCSSQSGHNTVSWYQQALGQGPQFIFQYYREEENGRGNFPPRFSGLQFPNYSSELNVNALELDDSALYLCASSIRGNTEAFFGQGTRLTVV.

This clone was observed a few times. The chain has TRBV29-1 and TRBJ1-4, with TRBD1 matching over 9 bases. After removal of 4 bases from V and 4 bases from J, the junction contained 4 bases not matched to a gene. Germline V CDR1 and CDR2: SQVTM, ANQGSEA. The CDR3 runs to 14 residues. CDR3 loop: CSVAGTGYNEKLFF. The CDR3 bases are TGCAGCGTTGCCGGGACAGGGTATAATGAAAAACTGTTTTTT.

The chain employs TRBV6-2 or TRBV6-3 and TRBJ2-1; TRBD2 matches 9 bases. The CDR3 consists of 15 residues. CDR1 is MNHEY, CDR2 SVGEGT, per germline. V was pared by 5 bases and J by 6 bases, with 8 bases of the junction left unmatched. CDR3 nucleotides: TGTGCCAGCAGTAACCTGGGACTAGCTAGCAATGAGCAGTTCTTC. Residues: CASSNLGLASNEQFF.

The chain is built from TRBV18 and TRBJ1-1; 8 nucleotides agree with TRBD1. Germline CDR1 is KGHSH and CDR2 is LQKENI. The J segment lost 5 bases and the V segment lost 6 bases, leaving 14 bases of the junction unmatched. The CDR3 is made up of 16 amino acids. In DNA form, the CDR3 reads TGTGCCAGCTCGCCCGGACAGGGCTCGAGGCTGACTGAAGCTTTCTTT. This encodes CASSPGQGSRLTEAFF. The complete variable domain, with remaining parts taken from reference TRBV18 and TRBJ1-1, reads NAGVMQNPRHLVRRRGQEARLRCSPMKGHSHVYWYRQLPEEGLKFMVYLQKENIIDESGMPKERFSAEFPKEGPSILRIQQVVRGDSAAYFCASSPGQGSRLTEAFFGQGTRLTVV.